This entry describes one T cell receptor beta chain. TCRdb's copy holds only in-frame clones and misses some; the assay was immunoSEQ multiplex PCR. Altogether 200,000 to 300,000 clones are present, approximately 80% being singletons, with the ten largest covering 3.5% to 5%. Germline loops: CDR1 KGHDR, CDR2 SFDVKD. J was trimmed by 7 bases and V by 4 bases; bases with no gene match: 6. The CDR3 runs 17 residues. This sample stems from a study of blood T cell repertoires in COVID-19. Sequencing was performed on peripheral blood. The chain is built from TRBV24-1 and TRBJ2-1, with 16 bases that match TRBD2. This TCR was sampled from a man between 60 and 75 years old with acute or convalescent COVID-19. This CDR3 reads CATSDGTSGRARNEQFF. In DNA form, the CDR3 reads TGTGCCACCAGTGACGGGACTAGCGGGAGGGCCCGTAATGAGCAGTTCTTC.